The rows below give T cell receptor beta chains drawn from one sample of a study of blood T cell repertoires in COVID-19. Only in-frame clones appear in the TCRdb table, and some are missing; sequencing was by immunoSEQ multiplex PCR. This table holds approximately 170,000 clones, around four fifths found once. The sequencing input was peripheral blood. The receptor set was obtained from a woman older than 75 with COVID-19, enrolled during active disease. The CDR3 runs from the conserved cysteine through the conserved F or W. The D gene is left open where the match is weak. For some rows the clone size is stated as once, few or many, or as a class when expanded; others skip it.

CASRPLAGGPRNEQFF | TGCGCCAGCCGACCACTAGCGGGAGGGCCTAGGAATGAGCAGTTCTTC | TRBV5-1 | TRBD2 | TRBJ2-1 | NA
CASSQLSGTGTSKAYF | TGCGCCAGCAGCCAACTTAGCGGGACTGGAACTAGTAAGGCGTACTTC | TRBV4-1 | TRBD2 | TRBJ2-7 | NA
CASRVPGGQETQYF | TGTGCCAGCAGAGTCCCGGGGGGTCAAGAGACCCAGTACTTC | TRBV6-5 | TRBD2 | TRBJ2-5 | NA
CASSLRGTGVKGEQFF | TGTGCCAGCAGCTTGAGGGGGACAGGGGTAAAGGGAGAGCAGTTCTTC | TRBV7-2 | TRBD1 | TRBJ2-1 | NA
CSAGAPGLRSREETQYF | TGCAGCGCGGGGGCTCCGGGACTCCGAAGTCGAGAAGAGACCCAGTACTTC | TRBV29-1 | NA | TRBJ2-5 | NA
CASSLSLGPNQPQHF | TGTGCCAGCAGCTTATCCCTGGGGCCCAATCAGCCCCAGCATTTT | TRBV11-2 | NA | TRBJ1-5 | NA
CSVEQGLGNTIYF | TGCAGCGTTGAACAGGGACTTGGAAACACCATATATTTT | TRBV29-1 | NA | TRBJ1-3 | NA
CASPPRTSGSYEQYF | TGCGCCAGCCCCCCTCGAACTAGCGGGAGCTACGAGCAGTACTTC | TRBV10-1 | TRBD2 | TRBJ2-7 | few
CASSPAGYSPLHF | TGTGCCAGCAGCCCCGCGGGATATTCACCCCTCCACTTT | TRBV27 | NA | TRBJ1-6 | NA
CASSRRDNQETQYF | TGTGCCAGCTCACGACGGGACAACCAAGAGACCCAGTACTTC | TRBV18 | NA | TRBJ2-5 | NA
CASSPRQGSNTEAFF | TGTGCCAGCAGCCCGCGACAGGGTTCAAACACTGAAGCTTTCTTT | TRBV9 | TRBD1 | TRBJ1-1 | NA
CATSRGQYARYQETQYF | TGTGCCACCAGCAGGGGGCAATACGCACGGTACCAAGAGACCCAGTACTTC | TRBV15 | NA | TRBJ2-5 | NA
CASKSPGAATNIQYF | TGTGCCAGCAAATCCCCAGGGGCCGCGACAAACATTCAGTACTTC | TRBV2 | NA | TRBJ2-4 | once
CSARVEETQYF | TGCAGTGCTAGAGTGGAGGAGACCCAGTACTTC | TRBV20-1 | NA | TRBJ2-5 | few
CASRLDRAQNTEAFF | TGTGCCAGCAGATTAGACAGGGCCCAAAACACTGAAGCTTTCTTT | TRBV6-5 | TRBD1 | TRBJ1-1 | NA
CASSADRDIRYEQYF | TGTGCCAGCAGCGCCGACAGGGACATCCGCTACGAGCAGTACTTC | TRBV11-1 | TRBD1 | TRBJ2-7 | NA
CASSIVVAGVKETQYF | TGTGCCAGTAGTATCGTCGTGGCAGGGGTAAAAGAGACCCAGTACTTC | TRBV19 | NA | TRBJ2-5 | NA
CASSVGGTVMNTEAFF | TGTGCCAGCAGCGTAGGGGGGACAGTAATGAACACTGAAGCTTTCTTT | TRBV9 | TRBD1 | TRBJ1-1 | NA
CSVGTGSYEQYF | TGCAGCGTTGGGACGGGGTCCTACGAGCAGTACTTC | TRBV29-1 | NA | TRBJ2-7 | NA
CATMGHAHYGYTF | TGTGCCACCATGGGACATGCCCACTATGGCTACACCTTC | TRBV24-1 | NA | TRBJ1-2 | NA